This T cell receptor (beta chain) was recovered during a study of regulatory T cells in long-lasting Graves disease. Points on this clonotype: What it binds is not known.

Overall study findings and caveats: Among persistent patients, a larger number of public clonotypes were shared (around 2,700) than among newly diagnosed patients (about 970). TRBV28, TRBJ1-2 and TRBJ2-5 were segments that persistent disease favored.

Stated time point: persistent/refractory GD, antithyroid drugs over 5 years with positive TRAb. RNA extracted from PBMCs served as the sequencing template. The peripheral blood volume drawn was approximately 9.5 milliliters, and it was collected into EDTA tubes. Relying on iRepertoire HTBI primers and Arm-PCR of CDR3 regions, the team built TCR beta libraries. Each CDR3 protein gets one entry after TCRdb re-called the multiplex PCR reads with MiXCR. The sample comprises about 460,000 distinct CDR3 sequences, roughly 23% of which are singletons, and about an eighth rests with the top ten. Germline assignment: CDR1 ENHRY and CDR2 SYGVKD. V was trimmed by 4 bases and J by 4 bases, leaving 4 bases between them. The CDR3 is 12 amino acids.

This TCR came from a female donor with Graves disease. The material sequenced was peripheral blood mononuclear cells (PBMCs), taken when the disease was refractory, from a patient treated with antithyroid drugs. The chain joins TRBV10-3 to TRBJ2-2; D not certain. CDR3 DNA: TGTGCCATCAGTGGGGGCACCGGGGAGCTGTTTTTT. Amino acids: CAISGGTGELFF.